Below, one T cell receptor (beta chain) is given with its context. Antigen: not known. The naive CD8 subset, CD45RO-negative cells positively selected for CCR7, excluded terminally differentiated effector memory CD45RA+ cells. V dropped 2 bases and J dropped 7 bases, with 15 bases sitting between them. The CDR3 sequence is 14 residues long. The germline V gene encodes CDR1 MNHEY and CDR2 SMNVEV (reference sequence). The data were obtained in a study of shared clonotypes between healthy human individuals. The study's findings and limits: It was the few donors that limited the genetic and exposure-history diversity represented. Compared with memory subsets, naive subsets generally had larger estimated richness.

Repertoires were generated with immunoSEQ multiplex PCR, while TCRdb's copy carries only in-frame clones and drops some. The sample records about 1.9 million clones, around 93% being singletons. Sequencing used naive CD8+ T cells from PBMCs. The TCR was taken from a man aged 18-30 years in good health. Some clones in this sample may be carry-over from other donors' samples. The V and J genes are TRBV27 and TRBJ2-7; D gene ambiguous. This CDR3 is CASSLDRTRREQYF. In DNA, the CDR3 is TGTGCCAGCAGTTTAGATAGAACCCGAAGAGAGCAGTACTTC.